One sample yielded the 7 T cell receptor beta chains listed below, sequenced in a study of blood T cell repertoires in COVID-19. Produced via immunoSEQ multiplex PCR; TCRdb's table is partial and in-frame only. The sample records about 190,000 clones, roughly 86% being singletons. Sample: peripheral blood. These TCRs come from a woman aged 25-40 years with active or convalescent COVID-19.

The V call is TRBV4-2, the J call TRBJ1-5; 8 nucleotides align to TRBD1. Germline assignment: CDR1 LGHNA and CDR2 YNFKEQ. This CDR3 region has 15 residues. Trimming cost V 0 bases and J 2 bases; bases outside gene matches: 0. For the CDR3, the DNA is TGTGCCAGCAGCCAAGAGACAGGGGGCAATCAGCCCCAGCATTTT. Translating it yields CASSQETGGNQPQHF.

This clone was found once. The chain has TRBV5-4 and TRBJ2-3; 8 bases align to TRBD1. The germline V gene encodes CDR1 SGHNT and CDR2 YYREEE (reference sequence). The CDR3 length is 16 residues. V lost 5 bases, J lost 1 base, and 9 bases stayed unmatched. CDR3 loop: CASRPRQGKGTDTQYF. The CDR3 DNA is TGTGCCAGCAGACCCCGACAGGGGAAGGGCACAGATACGCAGTATTTT.

CDR3 loop: CADTGAPNTEAFF. CDR3 coding DNA: TGTGCAGATACAGGGGCTCCGAACACTGAAGCTTTCTTT. V is TRBV12-3 or TRBV12-4 and J is TRBJ1-1; TRBD1 matches 7 bases. This CDR3 has 13 residues.

This chain links TRBV25-1 with TRBJ1-2, with a tentative D call TRBD1 (6 bases). The CDR3 has 13 residues. The V gene lost 5 bases and the J gene lost 8 bases, with 15 bases spanning the gap. Germline CDR1 MGHDK, CDR2 SYGVNS. CDR3 sequence reads: CASSILTGNGYTF. CDR3 coding DNA: TGTGCCAGCAGTATATTGACAGGAAACGGCTACACCTTC.

The rearrangement links TRBV4-1 to TRBJ1-4; 7 bases fit TRBD1. V gave up 4 bases and J gave up 5 bases; unmatched junction bases: 19. Germline V gene data show CDR1 as MGHRA and CDR2 as YSYEKL. This CDR3 contains 19 residues. The CDR3, as DNA: TGCGCCAGCAGCCGAGCCGGGACAGCCGCCGCAAACCAAAATGAAAAACTGTTTTTT. Encoded protein: CASSRAGTAAANQNEKLFF.

The V and J genes are TRBV29-1 and TRBJ2-1, with TRBD1 matching 7 bases. With V trimmed by 7 bases and J by 6 bases, 3 bases remained unmatched. This CDR3 contains 11 residues. CDR1 and CDR2 (germline): SQVTM, ANQGSEA. CDR3 in DNA: TGCAGCGGAGGACAGGTCAATGAGCAGTTCTTC. As protein: CSGGQVNEQFF.

The chain has TRBV6-6 and TRBJ2-7; weak D call: TRBD2 (5 bases). CDR1 and CDR2 from the germline V gene are MNHNY and SVGAGI (reference sequence). V lost 4 bases and J 2 bases, leaving 15 bases between the germline ends. The CDR3 totals 15 residues. Written as DNA, the CDR3 is TGTGCCAGCAGTTCCCCGGGAATTATCACCTACGAGCAGTACTTC. Amino acid sequence: CASSSPGIITYEQYF.